This T cell receptor (beta chain) emerged from a study of T cell repertoires in ileal Crohn's disease. The study, taken as a whole, reports: Clonality above 26.8% at surgery always came with endoscopic recurrence.

TCRdb's table, derived via immunoSEQ multiplex PCR, lists solely in-frame clones and lacks some. Of approximately 8,200 clones in the sample, 90% to 97% were seen once. Note on this clone: The antigen is undetermined.

CDR3 length: 15 residues. Trimming shortened V by 5 bases and J by 0 bases, and 10 bases separated the two germline ends. The germline V gene encodes CDR1 LNHDA and CDR2 SQIVND (reference sequence). The receptor's source is an adult with Crohn's disease. Sequences were obtained from ileal tissue. The chain joins TRBV19 to TRBJ2-2, with D perhaps matching TRBD2 (6 bases). CDR3 sequence: CASSRGGANTGELFF. For the CDR3, the DNA is TGTGCCAGTAGTCGAGGAGGGGCGAACACCGGGGAGCTGTTTTTT. The full variable domain, completed using reference TRBV19 and TRBJ2-2, is DGGITQSPKYLFRKEGQNVTLSCEQNLNHDAMYWYRQDPGQGLRLIYYSQIVNDFQKGDIAEGYSVSREKKESFPLTVTSAQKNPTAFYLCASSRGGANTGELFFGEGSRLTVL.